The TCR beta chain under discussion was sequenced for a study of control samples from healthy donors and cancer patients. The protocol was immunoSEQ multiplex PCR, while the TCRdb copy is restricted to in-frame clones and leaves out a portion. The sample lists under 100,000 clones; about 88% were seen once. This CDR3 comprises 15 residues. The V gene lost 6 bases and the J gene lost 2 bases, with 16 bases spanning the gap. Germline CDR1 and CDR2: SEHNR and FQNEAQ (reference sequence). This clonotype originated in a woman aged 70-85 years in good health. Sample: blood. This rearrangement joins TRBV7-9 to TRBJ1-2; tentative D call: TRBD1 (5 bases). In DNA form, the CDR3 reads TGTGCCAGCAGTCCTCAGGGAGAGGGAAACTATGGCTACACCTTC. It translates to CASSPQGEGNYGYTF.